The 32 T cell receptor beta chains presented below share a single source sample, sequenced in a study of beta chain features in type 1 diabetes. Antigen specificity for these receptors is unknown. General study points: There was a moderate but significant shortening of TCRB CDR3s in all four CD4+ subsets of Type 1 diabetes patients.

What was sequenced were expressed TCRB transcripts, since all of the isolated RNA had been reverse transcribed. Profiling relied on immunoSEQ multiplex PCR, and the TCRdb table lists in-frame clones only, not all of them. The table records about 700,000 clones, roughly an eighth of them present only once. Sequenced sample: naive CD4+ T cells from blood. These receptors were taken from a man younger than 30 with type 1 diabetes.

Only a few counts were recorded for this clone. The rearrangement links TRBV12-5 to TRBJ2-3, with 10 bases that match TRBD2. The junction had 3 bases not matched to a gene; V was cut back by 1 base and J by 2 bases. The CDR3 loop spans 16 amino acids. Germline V gene sequence: CDR1 LGHNT, CDR2 FRNRAP. This chain's CDR3 is CASGLGTSGDTDTQYF. CDR3 sequence (DNA): TGTGCTAGTGGTTTGGGGACTAGCGGCGACACAGATACGCAGTATTTT.

This chain's CDR3 is CASSPGNYGYTF. DNA for the CDR3: TGTGCCAGCAGTCCGGGAAACTATGGCTACACCTTC. This chain links TRBV6-5 with TRBJ1-2; D unclear. The germline CDR1 and CDR2 sequences are MNHEY and SVGAGI. The CDR3 sequence is 12 residues long. Between the trimmed V and J ends, which lost 5 bases and 2 bases, there was a span of 6 bases.

This sequence joins TRBV4-1 and TRBJ2-4; D gene uncertain. Per the germline V gene, CDR1 is MGHRA and CDR2 is YSYEKL. The V and J ends lost 0 bases and 9 bases respectively, with 6 bases between them. The CDR3 totals 12 residues. This chain's CDR3 is CASSQDWGIQYF. In DNA, the CDR3 is TGCGCCAGCAGCCAAGATTGGGGCATTCAGTACTTC.

This clone was counted between two and nine times. The chain recombines TRBV30 with TRBJ2-5; a weak D match, TRBD2 (6 bases). The V end was cut by 0 bases, the J end by 5 bases, with 13 bases between. Germline V gene lookup returns CDR1 GTSNPN and CDR2 SVGIG (reference sequence). The CDR3 has 14 amino acids. The CDR3 spells CAWSVGSGEETQYF. CDR3 in DNA: TGTGCCTGGAGTGTTGGGTCGGGGGAGGAGACCCAGTACTTC. Full variable domain (rest looked up from reference TRBV30 and TRBJ2-5): SQTIHQWPATLVQPVGSPLSLECTVEGTSNPNLYWYRQAAGRGLQLLFYSVGIGQISSEVPQNLSASRPQDRQFILSSKKLLLSDSGFYLCAWSVGSGEETQYFGPGTRLLVL.

The chain links TRBV2 to TRBJ2-5; the D gene is possibly TRBD1 (5 bases). CDR1 is SNHLY, CDR2 FYNNEI, per germline. The CDR3 has 13 amino acids. Between the trimmed V and J ends, which lost 7 bases and 2 bases, there was a span of 11 bases. The CDR3 nucleotides are TGTGCCAGCATTTCAGGGCCGCAAGAGACCCAGTACTTC. The encoded protein is CASISGPQETQYF.

Details on this clone: The sample holds other DNA sequences that translate to the same CDR3. This chain uses TRBV2 with TRBJ1-1, with D hard to call. Trimming took 3 bases from V and 4 from J, leaving 12 bases between them. The CDR3 covers 14 residues. Germline V lookup: CDR1 SNHLY, CDR2 FYNNEI. CDR3 nucleotide sequence: TGTGCCAGCAGTGATCTGGGGTTGGGCACTGAAGCTTTCTTT. Translation: CASSDLGLGTEAFF.

This clone has more than one count but fewer than ten. The V and J genes are TRBV19 and TRBJ1-2; a possible D gene is TRBD1 (5 bases). With 1 base removed from V and 3 bases from J, the gap between germline ends came to 9 bases. The CDR3 covers 14 residues. CDR1 LNHDA and CDR2 SQIVND come from the germline V gene (reference sequence). CDR3 coding DNA: TGTGCCAGTAGTATAGTCGGCAGGGACTATGGCTACACCTTC. Its protein product is CASSIVGRDYGYTF.

The rearrangement uses TRBV6-6 and TRBJ1-2; the match to TRBD1 covers 7 bases. Germline values: CDR1 MNHNY, CDR2 SVGAGI (reference sequence). V trimming: 6 bases; J trimming: 6 bases; junction bases outside the gene matches: 13. This CDR3 has 15 amino acids. DNA for the CDR3: TGTGCCAGCAGCCTGCGGGACAGCTCTTTGGATGGCTACACCTTC. Translating it yields CASSLRDSSLDGYTF.

This clone has just a few counts. CDR3 bases: TGTGCCAGCAGCCAAGACCCTCCTAGCGGGGGAAAAGAGACCCAGTACTTC. The encoded protein is CASSQDPPSGGKETQYF. V is TRBV4-2 and J is TRBJ2-5, with 10 bases identical to TRBD2. Losses at the gene ends were 0 bases for V and 3 bases for J; bases not matched to a gene: 7. CDR3 length equals 17 residues. Germline V lookup: CDR1 LGHNA, CDR2 YNFKEQ.

The chain joins TRBV7-9 to TRBJ2-2; weak D call: TRBD1 (5 bases). Germline loops: CDR1 SEHNR, CDR2 FQNEAQ (reference sequence). V lost 5 bases and J lost 1, with 14 bases in between. This CDR3 contains 16 residues. The CDR3 sequence: CASSPGSLGNTGELFF. The DNA for the CDR3 is TGTGCCAGCAGCCCAGGGTCCCTAGGGAACACCGGGGAGCTGTTTTTT. Using reference TRBV7-9 and TRBJ2-2 for the parts outside the CDR3, the full variable domain is DTGVSQNPRHKITKRGQNVTFRCDPISEHNRLYWYRQTLGQGPEFLTYFQNEAQLEKSRLLSDRFSAERPKGSFSTLEIQRTEQGDSAMYLCASSPGSLGNTGELFFGEGSRLTVL.

The chain has TRBV5-4 and TRBJ2-3; D possibly corresponds to TRBD2 (5 bases). Germline values: CDR1 SGHNT, CDR2 YYREEE (reference sequence). This CDR3 comprises 16 residues. V was pared by 4 bases and J by 1 base, with 16 bases between. CDR3 nucleotide sequence: TGTGCCAGCAGCCCCCTTCCGAGCGGCCGCACAGATACGCAGTATTTT. It translates to CASSPLPSGRTDTQYF.

This clone appeared a few times. This chain links TRBV18 with TRBJ1-4, with 8 bases fitting TRBD1. Germline V gene lookup returns CDR1 KGHSH and CDR2 LQKENI. The CDR3 loop spans 15 amino acids. Germline trimming cut 2 bases from V and 6 bases from J; bases unmatched to any gene: 5. The CDR3 loop reads CASSPFEQGDEKLFF. In nucleotides, the CDR3 is TGTGCCAGCTCACCATTCGAACAGGGGGATGAAAAACTGTTTTTT.

This clone has more than one count but fewer than ten. The V and J genes are TRBV10-3 and TRBJ2-7, with 8 bases matching TRBD1. Germline-derived CDR1 and CDR2 are ENHRY and SYGVKD. Trimming at V came to 6 bases and at J to 4 bases, leaving 5 bases not matched to a gene. This CDR3 has 13 residues. The CDR3 loop is CAIRTTGDYEQYF. Written as DNA, the CDR3 is TGTGCCATCAGGACGACAGGGGATTACGAGCAGTACTTC.

This clone has just a few counts. The CDR3 loop reads CASSLGGAGLTDTQYF. The CDR3 nucleotides read TGTGCCAGCAGCTTAGGAGGGGCGGGGCTCACAGATACGCAGTATTTT. The V and J genes are TRBV13 and TRBJ2-3, with a possible D match to TRBD2 (6 bases). Germline V gene sequence: CDR1 PRHDT, CDR2 FYEKMQ (reference sequence). The CDR3 length is 16 residues. Deletions cut 0 bases from V and 2 bases from J, with 12 bases between.

This chain connects TRBV23-1 to TRBJ1-5; 7 nucleotides align to TRBD1. TRBV23-1 is recorded as an ORF, its role being uncertain. The CDR3 totals 19 residues. Trimming took 0 bases from V and 1 from J; bases not matched to a gene: 12. The CDR3 sequence: CASSQSGRRDRSSNQPQHF. The CDR3 nucleotides read TGCGCCAGCAGTCAATCTGGTAGGCGGGACAGATCAAGCAATCAGCCCCAGCATTTT.

A few counts support this clone. This rearrangement joins TRBV18 to TRBJ1-4; the D is unclear. Germline V CDR1 and CDR2: KGHSH, LQKENI. This CDR3 has 13 residues. The ends were cut back, 5 bases at V and 0 bases at J, with 4 bases in the middle. Here the CDR3 DNA reads TGTGCCAGCTCAAGATCAACTAATGAAAAACTGTTTTTT. Translating it yields CASSRSTNEKLFF. The variable domain in full, with the rest retrieved from reference TRBV18 and TRBJ1-4, is NAGVMQNPRHLVRRRGQEARLRCSPMKGHSHVYWYRQLPEEGLKFMVYLQKENIIDESGMPKERFSAEFPKEGPSILRIQQVVRGDSAAYFCASSRSTNEKLFFGSGTQLSVL.

The J gene is TRBJ2-3, the V gene TRBV6-6; possibly TRBD1 for D (6 bases). Trimming took 6 bases from V and 5 from J, leaving 12 bases between them. CDR3 length: 13 amino acids. CDR1 is MNHNY, CDR2 SVGAGI, per germline (reference sequence). DNA of the CDR3: TGTGCCAGCAGCACAGGGTCAATAGATACGCAGTATTTT. Amino acids: CASSTGSIDTQYF.

The V call is TRBV10-3, the J call TRBJ2-5; D possibly matches TRBD1 or TRBD2 (6 bases each). V was clipped by 4 bases and J by 2 bases, with 11 bases between them. Germline lookup yields CDR1 ENHRY and CDR2 SYGVKD. The CDR3 extends over 14 amino acids. CDR3 sequence (DNA): TGTGCCATCAGTGGGAAAGGGGGGCAAGAGACCCAGTACTTC. This gives the protein CAISGKGGQETQYF.

The V gene is TRBV2, the J gene TRBJ2-3; D unresolved. This CDR3 is 14 amino acids long. Germline V lookup: CDR1 SNHLY, CDR2 FYNNEI. V dropped 4 bases and J dropped 3 bases, with 11 bases sitting between them. CDR3 sequence (DNA): TGTGCCAGCAGTGCCTCGGGTGCAACAGATACGCAGTATTTT. Its translation: CASSASGATDTQYF.

This chain links TRBV4-1 with TRBJ2-3; 9 bases line up with TRBD2. CDR3 length equals 16 residues. Looked up from germline, CDR1 is MGHRA and CDR2 is YSYEKL. Trimming at V came to 1 base and at J to 4 bases, leaving 6 bases not matched to a gene. As DNA, the CDR3 is TGCGCCAGCAGCCAAGGGAATAGCGGGGGCTCAGATACGCAGTATTTT. Protein sequence: CASSQGNSGGSDTQYF.

This clone was picked up a small number of times. The rearrangement uses TRBV29-1 and TRBJ1-1; D perhaps matches TRBD1 (5 bases). V dropped 4 bases and J dropped 5 bases, with 11 bases sitting between them. Germline V gene data show CDR1 as SQVTM and CDR2 as ANQGSEA. This CDR3 spans 12 amino acids. CDR3 sequence reads: CSVVGRVTEAFF. The CDR3 DNA reads TGCAGCGTTGTTGGCAGGGTAACTGAAGCTTTCTTT.

The chain links TRBV19 to TRBJ1-1; 11 bases fit TRBD1. Germline loops: CDR1 LNHDA, CDR2 SQIVND (reference sequence). This CDR3 region has 17 residues. Germline trimming cut 8 bases from V and 5 bases from J; bases unmatched to any gene: 16. CDR3 in amino acids: CASQSGQGGMGRTEAFF. The CDR3 DNA is TGTGCCAGTCAGTCGGGACAGGGGGGAATGGGGCGGACTGAAGCTTTCTTT.

This clone was seen a few times. The chain carries TRBV27 and TRBJ2-7; 10 bases are a match to TRBD1. J lost 2 bases, V lost 5 bases, and 6 bases had no gene match. The germline CDR1 and CDR2 sequences are MNHEY and SMNVEV (reference sequence). This CDR3 is 15 amino acids long. CDR3 sequence: CASSAGTGATYEQYF. Here the CDR3 DNA reads TGTGCCAGCAGTGCGGGGACAGGGGCTACCTACGAGCAGTACTTC.

This clone has just a few counts. The chain links TRBV7-9 to TRBJ2-6; maybe TRBD2 (5 bases). Trimming pared 4 bases from V and 4 bases from J, leaving 11 bases between. Germline lookup yields CDR1 SEHNR and CDR2 FQNEAQ (reference sequence). The CDR3 consists of 15 residues. The DNA for the CDR3 is TGTGCCAGCAGCTGGGGAGTAATAGGGGCCAACGTCCTGACTTTC. Amino acid sequence: CASSWGVIGANVLTF. Supplemented by reference TRBV7-9 and TRBJ2-6, the full variable domain reads DTGVSQNPRHKITKRGQNVTFRCDPISEHNRLYWYRQTLGQGPEFLTYFQNEAQLEKSRLLSDRFSAERPKGSFSTLEIQRTEQGDSAMYLCASSWGVIGANVLTFGAGSRLTVL.

This clone showed up just a few times. The J gene is TRBJ2-3, the V gene TRBV5-1; D is perhaps TRBD2 (6 bases). The V end was cut by 0 bases, the J end by 2 bases, with 10 bases between. This CDR3 spans 15 amino acids. Germline V gene data show CDR1 as SGHRS and CDR2 as YFSETQ. The CDR3 DNA follows: TGCGCCAGCAGCTTGGATGGGGGGATCACAGATACGCAGTATTTT. Translating it yields CASSLDGGITDTQYF.

The rearrangement links TRBV29-1 to TRBJ1-2; the match to TRBD1 covers 7 bases. CDR3 length equals 13 residues. After removal of 1 base from V and 4 bases from J, the junction contained 3 bases not matched to a gene. Germline V gene data show CDR1 as SQVTM and CDR2 as ANQGSEA. CDR3 nucleotides: TGCAGCGTTGAAGTGGGGACAGTCTATGGCTACACCTTC. It is translated as CSVEVGTVYGYTF.

This clone has a handful of counts. The chain couples TRBV7-2 to TRBJ1-5; 7 bases fit TRBD1. V lost 5 bases and J lost 2; bases outside the gene matches: 9. This CDR3 contains 16 residues. Germline CDR1 and CDR2: SGHTA and FQGNSA. The CDR3 protein is CASSPSTGAGNQPQHF. CDR3 bases: TGTGCCAGCAGCCCCTCCACAGGGGCCGGCAATCAGCCCCAGCATTTT.

This clone was seen more than once but under ten times. V is TRBV5-1 and J is TRBJ2-1; D not resolved. CDR3 length equals 15 residues. V lost 2 bases and J 5 bases, leaving 14 bases between the germline ends. Germline assignment: CDR1 SGHRS and CDR2 YFSETQ. DNA of the CDR3: TGCGCCAGCAGCTTTGACCACTCCCGTGACAATGAGCAGTTCTTC. This gives the protein CASSFDHSRDNEQFF.

The chain carries TRBV28 and TRBJ1-1; 8 nucleotides align to TRBD1. Germline trimming cut 6 bases from V and 3 bases from J; bases unmatched to any gene: 6. The V gene's germline CDR1 is MDHEN and CDR2 SYDVKM. The CDR3 runs to 14 residues. The CDR3 DNA reads as TGTGCCAGCAGAAGCCAGGGGGCCTACACTGAAGCTTTCTTT. This gives the protein CASRSQGAYTEAFF.

The sample holds a few counts of this clone. The chain employs TRBV30 and TRBJ1-1; D is undetermined. V dropped 7 bases and J dropped 1 base, with 16 bases sitting between them. The CDR3 sequence is 14 residues long. Germline CDR1 reads GTSNPN; CDR2 reads SVGIG (reference sequence). This CDR3 is CALRPGITNTEAFF. The DNA for the CDR3 is TGTGCCTTACGACCCGGGATCACGAACACTGAAGCTTTCTTT.

The chain recombines TRBV30 with TRBJ1-1; 12 bases match TRBD1. V was clipped by 2 bases and J by 4 bases; unmatched bases: 8. This CDR3 has 16 residues. CDR1 and CDR2 (germline): GTSNPN, SVGIG (reference sequence). The CDR3 spells CAWSLLGTGGFTEAFF. In nucleotides, the CDR3 is TGTGCCTGGAGTCTTCTGGGGACAGGGGGCTTCACTGAAGCTTTCTTT.

This chain joins TRBV12-5 and TRBJ1-2; D gene ambiguous. V lost 2 bases to trimming and J lost 4 bases, with 5 bases between them. The CDR3 runs 12 residues. The germline gives CDR1 LGHNT, CDR2 FRNRAP. The CDR3, as DNA: TGTGCTAGTGGTTTGACCACCTATGGCTACACCTTC. Translating it yields CASGLTTYGYTF.